These T cell receptor beta chains were read from a single sample in a study of CD8 T cells in ankylosing spondylitis. Each CDR3 protein gets one entry after TCRdb re-called the 5' RACE reads with MiXCR. The data contain around 210,000 distinct CDR3 sequences, 8% to 9% of them singletons. The sample comprised blood, either unsorted or a sorted T cell fraction (not recorded which). Every receptor here comes from a female donor with ankylosing spondylitis or in good health (not recorded which). The CDR3 runs from the conserved cysteine through the conserved F or W.

>TRBV2
CASFTSGGGPDTQYF
>TRBV12-3/TRBV12-4
CASSLVQENTEAFF
>TRBV29-1
CSVAHGQGWSEQFF
>TRBV7-9
CASSWGGAGYTEAFF
>TRBV5-5
CASSLGGLADYNEQFF
>TRBV10-3
CAISDREGNEQFF
>TRBV20-1
CSARKPSGTYNEQFF
>TRBV6-5
CASSYSRESNQPQHF
>TRBV6-6
CASSYPLGGEQYF
>TRBV28
CASSPGTSGRASNLRTQYF
>TRBV7-8
CASTKGRADVSEQFF
>TRBV18
CASSYDRGRSSGLGVF
>TRBV20-1
CSVAWWEETQYF
>TRBV2
CASQSSYNEQFF
>TRBV5-5
CASSLFSSGSGGELFF
>TRBV9
CASSVAAGAYNEQFF
>TRBV20-1
CSARDNSLGSNQPQHF
>TRBV30
CAWSARDPSTDTQYF
>TRBV12-3/TRBV12-4
CASSLLKGSTDTQYF
>TRBV12-3/TRBV12-4
CASSLHNEKLFF
>TRBV3-1
CASSRDSGFFEQYF
>TRBV2
CASKGSYSYEQYF
>TRBV7-2
CASSSGPGADTQYF
>TRBV7-6
CASSLELRAEGTYEQYF
>TRBV12-5
CASGFWQANIQYF
>TRBV9
CASSVGSYNEQFF
>TRBV5-1
CASSLDRTNTGELFF
>TRBV29-1
CSVRGGSSYNEQFF
>TRBV6-1
CASSLAGTNYGYTF
>TRBV4-3
CASSQDNRDAYEQYF
>TRBV7-9
CASSPPGREGDTQYF
>TRBV6-1
CASSPGQGAPYEQYF
>TRBV6-5
CASSYTGQGDGYTF